Below are 10 T cell receptor beta chains sequenced from a single sample in a study of tumor-infiltrating lymphocytes in primary liver carcinoma. Co-extraction of both nucleic acids (RNA and DNA) used about 18-34 mg of unsorted bulk tissue. cDNA specific to TCR beta was made from 500 ng of total RNA, with a constant-region primer employed for priming. Employing slightly modified ARM-PCR, three nested multiplex PCR rounds were run, and these gave rise to the TCR beta libraries. Each of the first two PCR rounds ran 9 to 11 cycles with TRBV1-TRBV30 forward and C-beta reverse primers. Each CDR3 protein is one row after TCRdb ran MiXCR on the multiplex PCR reads. The data show tens of thousands of distinct CDR3 sequences, roughly three quarters seen once. Sequencing was carried out using liver tumor tissue from sampling region 4. This sample's subset: tumor region T4, right-lateral pole. All receptors come from a man aged 40-49 years with primary liver carcinoma and hepatitis B virus infection.

This clonotype was picked up many times. The chain employs TRBV28 and TRBJ2-3; 9 bases are a match to TRBD2. The CDR3 sequence is 14 residues long. J lost 4 bases, V lost 5 bases, and 4 bases had no gene match. CDR1 is MDHEN, CDR2 SYDVKM, per germline. The CDR3 sequence: CASSPAGGADTQYF. The CDR3 region has the DNA TGTGCCAGCAGTCCAGCGGGAGGAGCAGATACGCAGTATTTT.

This clonotype was seen at least ten times. This chain links TRBV6-5 with TRBJ2-2; tentatively, D is TRBD2 (6 bases). The germline gives CDR1 MNHEY, CDR2 SVGAGI. V was shortened by 8 bases and J by 3 bases, with 10 bases between the two germline ends. CDR3 size: 13 residues. The DNA of the CDR3 is TGTGCCAGCCTAAGGGAGGACACCGGGGAGCTGTTTTTT. Translation gives CASLREDTGELFF.

The rearrangement uses TRBV4-1 and TRBJ1-3, with no clear D. Looked up from germline, CDR1 is MGHRA and CDR2 is YSYEKL. Trimming took 1 base from V and 2 from J, leaving 18 bases between them. The CDR3 runs to 18 residues. The CDR3 coding sequence is TGCGCCAGCAGCCAAGGTGGGAGGCGCTCAAAACCTGGAAACACCATATATTTT. Translating gives CASSQGGRRSKPGNTIYF.

There are many counts of this clonotype. The chain carries TRBV4-1 and TRBJ1-1; D unclear. Germline CDR1 MGHRA, CDR2 YSYEKL. Trimming cost V 4 bases and J 5 bases, with 14 bases left between them. This CDR3 contains 14 residues. The CDR3 reads CASSLWERTTEAFF. The DNA for the CDR3 is TGCGCCAGCAGCCTGTGGGAACGAACGACTGAAGCTTTCTTT.

Turning to this clonotype: The junction shows a germline mismatch at one end, possibly a read error. V usage is TRBV30 and J usage is TRBJ1-4; D might be TRBD1 (6 bases). From germline, CDR1 is GTSNPN and CDR2 SVGIG (reference sequence). The CDR3 length is 16 residues. Written as DNA, the CDR3 is TGTGCCCGGAGTGTACAGGGAACAGCAACTAATGAAAAACTGTTTTTT. This encodes CARSVQGTATNEKLFF.

A word on this clonotype: Being one base from a much bigger clone, this may be a read error. This chain joins TRBV7-9 and TRBJ2-7; 9 nucleotides align to TRBD1. CDR3 length: 14 residues. Looked up from germline, CDR1 is SEHNR and CDR2 is FQNEAQ (reference sequence). CDR3 residues: CASSPGQGFFEHYF. The CDR3 bases are TGTGCCAGCAGCCCGGGACAGGGTTTCTTCGAGCATTACTTC. The full variable domain, its missing parts supplied by reference TRBV7-9 and TRBJ2-7, is DTGVSQNPRHKITKRGQNVTFRCDPISEHNRLYWYRQTLGQGPEFLTYFQNEAQLEKSRLLSDRFSAERPKGSFSTLEIQRTEQGDSAMYLCASSPGQGFFEHYFGPGTRLTVT.

Comments on this clonotype: The CDR3 carries no conserved terminal phenylalanine or tryptophan, so it likely arises from a read error. This chain links TRBV6-2 or TRBV6-3 with TRBJ2-6; TRBD1 aligns across 8 bases. Trimming cost V 6 bases and J 0 bases; bases outside gene matches: 7. CDR3 length: 17 amino acids. The germline CDR1 and CDR2 sequences are MNHEY and SVGEGT. CDR3 sequence: CASRNGQGYSGANVLTC. The CDR3 coding sequence is TGTGCCAGCAGAAACGGACAGGGTTACTCTGGGGCCAACGTCCTGACTTGC.

Points on this clonotype: This could be a read error, since a much larger clone is one nucleotide away. This chain uses TRBV7-9 with TRBJ2-2; D possibly corresponds to TRBD1 (6 bases). This CDR3 has 15 amino acids. Germline V gene sequence: CDR1 SEHNR, CDR2 FQNEAQ (reference sequence). DNA of the CDR3: TGTGCCAGCAGCTCTACAGGGTCGAACACCGTGGAGCTGTTTTTT. It codes for CASSSTGSNTVELFF. The entire variable domain, with the rest obtained from reference TRBV7-9 and TRBJ2-2, is as follows: DTGVSQNPRHKITKRGQNVTFRCDPISEHNRLYWYRQTLGQGPEFLTYFQNEAQLEKSRLLSDRFSAERPKGSFSTLEIQRTEQGDSAMYLCASSSTGSNTVELFFGEGSRLTVL.

As regards this clonotype: This may come from a read error, since a much larger clone is one base off. The rearrangement joins TRBV30 to TRBJ2-7; D is possibly TRBD2 (6 bases). Germline values: CDR1 GTSNPN, CDR2 SVGIG (reference sequence). The CDR3 has 15 residues. V shed 7 bases and J shed 0 bases, with 19 bases lying between them. CDR3 amino acids: CAYERGAGTSYEQYF. In DNA, the CDR3 is TGTGCCTACGAGAGGGGTGCGGGAACCTCCTACGAGCAGTACTTC.

The V gene is TRBV11-2, the J gene TRBJ2-5, with 12 bases that match TRBD2. With 5 bases clipped from V and 14 bases from J, the junction kept 21 bases outside the gene matches. Per germline, CDR1 SGHAT and CDR2 FQNNGV. The CDR3 runs to 17 residues. CDR3 nucleotides: TGTGCCAGCAGCCCTACGATGACTAGCGGGAGTGGAGAGACCAACTACTTC. Translation gives CASSPTMTSGSGETNYF.